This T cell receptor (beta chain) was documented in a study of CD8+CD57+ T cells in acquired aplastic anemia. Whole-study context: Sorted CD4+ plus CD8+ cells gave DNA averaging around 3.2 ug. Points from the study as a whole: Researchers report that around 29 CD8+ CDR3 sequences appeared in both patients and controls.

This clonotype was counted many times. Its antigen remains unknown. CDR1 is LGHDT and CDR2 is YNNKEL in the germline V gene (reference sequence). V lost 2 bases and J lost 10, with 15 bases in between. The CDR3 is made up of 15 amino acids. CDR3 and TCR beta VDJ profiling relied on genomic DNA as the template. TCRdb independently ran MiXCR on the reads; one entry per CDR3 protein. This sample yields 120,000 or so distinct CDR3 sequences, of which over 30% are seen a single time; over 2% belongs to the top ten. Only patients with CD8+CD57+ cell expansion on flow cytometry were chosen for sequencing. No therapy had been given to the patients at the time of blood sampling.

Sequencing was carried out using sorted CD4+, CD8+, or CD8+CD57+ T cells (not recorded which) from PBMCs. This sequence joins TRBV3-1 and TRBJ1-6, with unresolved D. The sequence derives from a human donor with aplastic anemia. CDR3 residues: CASSQSGLASSPLHF. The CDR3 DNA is TGTGCCAGCAGCCAATCGGGGTTGGCGTCCTCACCCCTCCACTTT.